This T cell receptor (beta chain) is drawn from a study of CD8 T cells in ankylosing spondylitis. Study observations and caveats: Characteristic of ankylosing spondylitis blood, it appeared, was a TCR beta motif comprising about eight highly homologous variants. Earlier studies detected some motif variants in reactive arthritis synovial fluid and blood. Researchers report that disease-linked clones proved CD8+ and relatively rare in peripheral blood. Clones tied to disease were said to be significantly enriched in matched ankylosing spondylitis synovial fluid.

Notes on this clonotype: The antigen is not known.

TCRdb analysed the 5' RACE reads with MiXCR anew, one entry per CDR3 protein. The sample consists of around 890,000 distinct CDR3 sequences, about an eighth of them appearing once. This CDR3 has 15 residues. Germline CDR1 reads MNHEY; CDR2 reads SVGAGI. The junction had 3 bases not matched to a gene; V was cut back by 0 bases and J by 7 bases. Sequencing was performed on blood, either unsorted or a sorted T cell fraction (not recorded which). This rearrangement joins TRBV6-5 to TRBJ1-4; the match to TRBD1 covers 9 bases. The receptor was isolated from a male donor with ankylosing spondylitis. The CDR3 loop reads CASSYSGQGSEKLFF. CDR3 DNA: TGTGCCAGCAGTTACTCGGGACAGGGTAGTGAAAAACTGTTTTTT.